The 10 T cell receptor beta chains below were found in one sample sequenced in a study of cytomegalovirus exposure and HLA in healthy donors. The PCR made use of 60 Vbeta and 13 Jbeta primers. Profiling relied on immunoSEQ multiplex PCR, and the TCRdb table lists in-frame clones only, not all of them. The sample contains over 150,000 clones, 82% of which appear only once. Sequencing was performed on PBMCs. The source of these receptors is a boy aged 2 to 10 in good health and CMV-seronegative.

The CDR3 DNA is TGTGCCAGCAGCTCCGGGACAGCGGGCTTCTATGGCTACACCTTC. It yields the protein CASSSGTAGFYGYTF. The genes are TRBV7-2 and TRBJ1-2; TRBD1 matches 7 bases. This CDR3 has 15 amino acids. Trimming took 4 bases from V and 4 from J; bases not matched to a gene: 9. CDR1 SGHTA and CDR2 FQGNSA come from the germline V gene.

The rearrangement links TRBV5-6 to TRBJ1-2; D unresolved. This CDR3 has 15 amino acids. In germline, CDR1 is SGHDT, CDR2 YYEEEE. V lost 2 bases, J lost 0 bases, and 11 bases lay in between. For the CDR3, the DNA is TGTGCCAGCAGCTTCGCTGAGGGTCCTAACTATGGCTACACCTTC. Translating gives CASSFAEGPNYGYTF. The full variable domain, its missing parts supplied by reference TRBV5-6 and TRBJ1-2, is DAGVTQSPTHLIKTRGQQVTLRCSPKSGHDTVSWYQQALGQGPQFIFQYYEEEERQRGNFPDRFSGHQFPNYSSELNVNALLLGDSALYLCASSFAEGPNYGYTFGSGTRLTVV.

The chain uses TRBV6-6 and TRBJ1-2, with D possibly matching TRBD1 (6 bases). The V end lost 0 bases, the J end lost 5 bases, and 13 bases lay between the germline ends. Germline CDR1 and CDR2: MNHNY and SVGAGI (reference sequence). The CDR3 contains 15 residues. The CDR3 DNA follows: TGTGCCAGCAGTTACTCGTTGGACAGACATTATGGCTACACCTTC. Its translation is CASSYSLDRHYGYTF.

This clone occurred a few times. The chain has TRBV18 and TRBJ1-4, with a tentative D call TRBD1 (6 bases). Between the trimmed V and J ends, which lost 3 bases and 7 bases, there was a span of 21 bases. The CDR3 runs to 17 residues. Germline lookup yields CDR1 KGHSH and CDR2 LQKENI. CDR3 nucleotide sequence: TGTGCCAGCTCACCTAGGACAGCGGGGTGGATAGGTGAAAAACTGTTTTTT. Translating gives CASSPRTAGWIGEKLFF.

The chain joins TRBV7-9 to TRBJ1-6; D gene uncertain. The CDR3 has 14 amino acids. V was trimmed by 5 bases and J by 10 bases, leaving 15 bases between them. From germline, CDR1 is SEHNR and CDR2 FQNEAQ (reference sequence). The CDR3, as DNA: TGTGCCAGCAGCGCCCTACTGGGCGCCTCACCCCTCCACTTT. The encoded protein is CASSALLGASPLHF.

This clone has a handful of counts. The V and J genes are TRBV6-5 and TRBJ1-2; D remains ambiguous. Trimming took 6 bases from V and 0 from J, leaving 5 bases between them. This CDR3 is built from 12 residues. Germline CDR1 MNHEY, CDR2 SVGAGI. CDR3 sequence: CASSTPNYGYTF. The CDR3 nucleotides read TGTGCCAGCAGCACACCTAACTATGGCTACACCTTC.

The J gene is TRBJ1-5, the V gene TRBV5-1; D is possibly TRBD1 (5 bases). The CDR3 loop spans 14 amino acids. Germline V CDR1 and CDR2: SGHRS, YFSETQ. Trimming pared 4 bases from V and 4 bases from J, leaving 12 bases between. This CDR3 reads CASSPGGGNQPQHF. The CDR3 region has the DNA TGCGCCAGCAGCCCGGGGGGGGGTAATCAGCCCCAGCATTTT.

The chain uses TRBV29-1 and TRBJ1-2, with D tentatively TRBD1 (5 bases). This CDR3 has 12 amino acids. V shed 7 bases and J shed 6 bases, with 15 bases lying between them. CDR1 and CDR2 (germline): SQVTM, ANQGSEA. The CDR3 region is CSGTDSQDGYTF. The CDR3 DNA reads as TGCAGCGGGACCGACAGCCAGGATGGCTACACCTTC.

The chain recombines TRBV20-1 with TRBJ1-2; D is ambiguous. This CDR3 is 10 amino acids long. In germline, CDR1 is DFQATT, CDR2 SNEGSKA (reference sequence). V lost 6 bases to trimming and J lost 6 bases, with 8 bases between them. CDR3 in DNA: TGCAGTGCGGCCCCTGATGGCTACACCTTC. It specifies CSAAPDGYTF.

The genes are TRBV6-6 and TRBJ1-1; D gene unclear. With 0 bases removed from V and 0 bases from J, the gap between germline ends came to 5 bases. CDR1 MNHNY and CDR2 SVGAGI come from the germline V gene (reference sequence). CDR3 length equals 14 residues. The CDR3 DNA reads TGTGCCAGCAGTTACTCGGACTTGAACACTGAAGCTTTCTTT. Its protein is CASSYSDLNTEAFF.